The T cell receptor (beta chain) described here comes from a study of blood T cells in healthy people across ages. Donation came from healthy Caucasian individuals in Russia who were aged roughly 6 to 95. Germline V lookup: CDR1 SGHTA, CDR2 FQGNSA. The CDR3 spans 15 residues. Trimming stripped 1 base from V and 5 bases from J, with 15 bases between. The study's findings and limits: Diversity figures based on one million T cells were deemed too low. No conclusive comparison of naive versus antigen-experienced cells was possible with unsorted PBMCs.

A second about 7 to 11 cycle PCR used barcoded and J-beta primers. One entry per CDR3 protein, called by TCRdb with MiXCR from the 5' RACE reads. The sample shows about 1 million distinct CDR3 sequences, roughly a quarter of them seen only once. There are a few counts of this clonotype. Its specificity is unknown. In addition, the sample was reused for a study of T cells of mothers and their children. This second study says: Inherited differences only slightly affect thymic shaping of TCR recombination output.

The chain recombines TRBV7-2 with TRBJ2-7, with no clear D. The clonotype originates from a girl aged 2-10 years in good health. Sequences were obtained from blood. The CDR3 protein is CASSLVVVRAHEQYF. Written as DNA, the CDR3 is TGTGCCAGCAGCTTAGTAGTGGTTAGGGCCCACGAGCAGTACTTC.